What follows are 32 T cell receptor beta chains derived from one specimen sequenced in a study of identical twins. TCRdb reanalysed the 5' RACE reads using MiXCR and keeps one entry per CDR3 protein. The sample yields roughly 1,500,000 distinct CDR3 sequences, less than 35% seen once. Sequences were obtained from cord blood. These TCRs come from a newborn girl in good health.

This chain links TRBV4-1 with TRBJ2-7; 8 bases are shared with TRBD1. The CDR3 extends over 15 amino acids. Losses at the gene ends were 1 base for V and 2 bases for J; bases not matched to a gene: 4. Germline-derived CDR1 and CDR2 are MGHRA and YSYEKL. The CDR3 DNA reads as TGCGCCAGCAGCCAAGTGTGGGACAGGACCTACGAGCAGTACTTC. The encoded protein is CASSQVWDRTYEQYF.

This clonotype was found a few times. The chain joins TRBV10-3 to TRBJ2-7; 9 bases align to TRBD2. V gave up 3 bases and J gave up 6 bases; unmatched junction bases: 6. The CDR3 is made up of 14 amino acids. CDR1 is ENHRY and CDR2 is SYGVKD in the germline V gene. The CDR3 bases are TGTGCCATCAGTGACCCTAGCGGGGAGGGCGAGCAGTACTTC. Translating it yields CAISDPSGEGEQYF.

The rearrangement uses TRBV3-1 and TRBJ2-1, with TRBD2 matching 7 bases. Looked up from germline, CDR1 is LGHDT and CDR2 is YNNKEL (reference sequence). CDR3 size: 17 residues. V shed 4 bases, J shed 3 bases, and the junction held 12 bases outside the gene matches. The DNA for the CDR3 is TGTGCCAGCAGCCGGGTTTCTCTCCGGGACTACTACAATGAGCAGTTCTTC. Its translation: CASSRVSLRDYYNEQFF.

This rearrangement joins TRBV10-1 to TRBJ2-7, with D tentatively TRBD2 (6 bases). CDR1 and CDR2 (germline): WNHNN, SYGVQD (reference sequence). The CDR3 totals 13 residues. The germline V and J ends were trimmed by 0 bases and 12 bases, with 15 bases remaining between them. The CDR3 loop reads CASSESMIREVYF. The DNA for the CDR3 is TGCGCCAGCAGTGAGTCGATGATCAGGGAGGTGTACTTC.

This clonotype has only a few counts. The gene calls are TRBV6-6 and TRBJ2-3; no clear D. Germline V lookup: CDR1 MNHNY, CDR2 SVGAGI (reference sequence). Trimming removed 0 bases at V and 1 base at J, with 11 bases between. The CDR3 has 16 residues. The CDR3 reads CASSYSKAGGTDTQYF. In nucleotides, the CDR3 is TGTGCCAGCAGTTACTCGAAGGCAGGCGGCACAGATACGCAGTATTTT.

The chain carries TRBV20-1 and TRBJ2-1; 12 nucleotides align to TRBD2. The CDR3 runs to 14 residues. Germline V lookup: CDR1 DFQATT, CDR2 SNEGSKA (reference sequence). J lost 7 bases, V lost 2 bases, and 3 bases had no gene match. Here the CDR3 DNA reads TGCAGTGCTAGATTCGGGACTAGCGGGAATGAGCAGTTCTTC. Protein: CSARFGTSGNEQFF.

This chain links TRBV12-3 or TRBV12-4 with TRBJ2-5, with no clear D. This CDR3 comprises 11 residues. V lost 3 bases and J 6 bases, leaving 5 bases between the germline ends. Written as DNA, the CDR3 is TGTGCCAGCAGTTTTTTGAAGACCCAGTACTTC. This sequence encodes CASSFLKTQYF.

Of note for this clonotype: It may be a read error: a sequence one base away is much more abundant. The rearrangement uses TRBV20-1 and TRBJ2-3, with D hard to call. Germline assignment: CDR1 DFQATT and CDR2 SNEGSKA (reference sequence). The CDR3 has 13 amino acids. The CDR3 loop is CCATLTSTDTQYF. The CDR3 coding sequence is TGCTGTGCTACGTTGACTAGCACAGATACGCAGTATTTT.

This chain uses TRBV7-9 with TRBJ2-3; the D gene could be TRBD1 or TRBD2 (5 bases each). The length of the CDR3 is 16 residues. The V and J ends lost 5 bases and 2 bases respectively, with 17 bases between them. Germline V gene sequence: CDR1 SEHNR, CDR2 FQNEAQ (reference sequence). The CDR3 sequence: CASSQMGEIHTDTQYF. The CDR3 DNA is TGTGCCAGCAGCCAAATGGGGGAAATACACACAGATACGCAGTATTTT. Using reference TRBV7-9 and TRBJ2-3 for the parts outside the CDR3, the full variable domain is DTGVSQNPRHKITKRGQNVTFRCDPISEHNRLYWYRQTLGQGPEFLTYFQNEAQLEKSRLLSDRFSAERPKGSFSTLEIQRTEQGDSAMYLCASSQMGEIHTDTQYFGPGTRLTVL.

This sequence joins TRBV12-3 or TRBV12-4 and TRBJ2-3, with no clear D. V was trimmed by 7 bases and J by 2 bases, leaving 10 bases between them. CDR3 length: 13 amino acids. CDR3 protein: CASTHGYTDTQYF. The CDR3 DNA sequence: TGTGCCAGCACCCATGGATACACAGATACGCAGTATTTT.

The chain links TRBV7-9 to TRBJ2-5, with a weak D call TRBD2 (5 bases). CDR1 is SEHNR and CDR2 is FQNEAQ in the germline V gene (reference sequence). Trimming cost V 1 base and J 6 bases, with 15 bases left between them. CDR3 size: 15 residues. CDR3 nucleotides: TGTGCCAGCAGCTTAGTAGGTGAGGGTGTACAGACCCAGTACTTC. It is translated as CASSLVGEGVQTQYF.

DNA for the CDR3: TGCAGTGCTAGAGATTGGGCTGAAAGCTCCTACAATGAGCAGTTCTTC. Encoded protein: CSARDWAESSYNEQFF. The rearrangement links TRBV20-1 to TRBJ2-1; D unclear. The CDR3 spans 16 residues. Between the trimmed V and J ends, which lost 0 bases and 0 bases, there was a span of 12 bases. Germline CDR1 and CDR2: DFQATT and SNEGSKA (reference sequence).

As for this clonotype: This CDR3 fails to terminate in the conserved phenylalanine or tryptophan, so it likely reflects a read error. V and J are TRBV5-1 and TRBJ2-1; TRBD2 might be the D (5 bases). V was clipped by 5 bases and J by 8 bases, with 17 bases between them. The CDR3 runs to 14 residues. Germline values: CDR1 SGHRS, CDR2 YFSETQ. The chain's CDR3 is CASSRQEAEDEQFV. The CDR3 DNA is TGCGCCAGCAGTCGGCAGGAGGCGGAGGATGAGCAGTTCGTC.

In its sample, this clonotype was seen many times. This rearrangement joins TRBV5-1 to TRBJ2-5, with TRBD1 matching over 7 bases. Trimming cost V 3 bases and J 2 bases; bases outside gene matches: 4. Germline values: CDR1 SGHRS, CDR2 YFSETQ. CDR3 length: 14 residues. The CDR3 spells CASSSGQPQETQYF. In DNA, the CDR3 is TGCGCCAGCAGCTCGGGACAGCCTCAAGAGACCCAGTACTTC.

This clonotype turned up a few times. V is TRBV4-2 and J is TRBJ1-6, with D perhaps TRBD1 (6 bases). The CDR3 length is 17 residues. Deletions cut 0 bases from V and 10 bases from J, with 19 bases between. Per germline, CDR1 LGHNA and CDR2 YNFKEQ. CDR3 amino acids: CASSQDRFRDTKSPLHF. CDR3 DNA: TGTGCCAGCAGCCAAGATCGCTTCCGGGACACCAAATCACCCCTCCACTTT.

The chain is built from TRBV3-1 and TRBJ2-3; 8 bases are shared with TRBD1. J lost 8 bases, V lost 1 base, and 5 bases had no gene match. This CDR3 has 14 amino acids. Germline lookup yields CDR1 LGHDT and CDR2 YNNKEL (reference sequence). The CDR3 DNA follows: TGTGCCAGCAGCCAAGGGTCACAGGGGGGTACGCAGTATTTT. Residues: CASSQGSQGGTQYF.

J is TRBJ2-7 and V is TRBV11-1; maybe TRBD2 (5 bases). Germline CDR1 reads SGHAT; CDR2 reads FQDESV (reference sequence). The CDR3 is 14 amino acids. V was shortened by 3 bases and J by 2 bases, with 11 bases between the two germline ends. Here the CDR3 reads CASSLRGWAYEQYF. The CDR3 region has the DNA TGTGCCAGCAGCTTGCGCGGGTGGGCCTACGAGCAGTACTTC.

The V gene is TRBV5-1, the J gene TRBJ2-3; D is ambiguous. This CDR3 has 14 amino acids. CDR1 and CDR2 from the germline V gene are SGHRS and YFSETQ. V dropped 0 bases and J dropped 2 bases, with 7 bases sitting between them. The CDR3 loop is CASSLDVITDTQYF. As DNA, the CDR3 is TGCGCCAGCAGCTTGGATGTCATCACAGATACGCAGTATTTT.

V gene TRBV14 combines with J gene TRBJ2-5, with 10 bases identical to TRBD2. The DNA end lines up better with TRBJ2-1; the J call may be wrong. This CDR3 region has 17 residues. CDR1 is SGHDN and CDR2 is FVKESK in the germline V gene. Written as DNA, the CDR3 is TGTGCCGAAAGGACGATACTAGCGGGGACCGACCAAGAGACCCAGTTCTTC. Translation gives CAERTILAGTDQETQFF.

Details on this clonotype: One junction end does not reproduce the germline sequence, and a read error may be involved. The V gene is TRBV6-6, the J gene TRBJ1-6; maybe TRBD1 (5 bases). The CDR3 runs to 15 residues. Per the germline V gene, CDR1 is MNHNY and CDR2 is SVGAGI (reference sequence). CDR3 sequence reads: CASSYETAHNSPPHF. The DNA of the CDR3 is TGTGCCAGCAGTTACGAGACAGCCCATAATTCACCCCCCCACTTT.

This clonotype was observed a few times. The V and J genes are TRBV20-1 and TRBJ2-3; D is ambiguous. The germline V gene encodes CDR1 DFQATT and CDR2 SNEGSKA (reference sequence). CDR3 length: 15 residues. Trimming cost V 0 bases and J 8 bases, with 18 bases left between them. The CDR3 loop is CSARDPIHLMSTQYF. CDR3 nucleotides: TGCAGTGCTAGAGATCCCATTCACCTAATGAGTACGCAGTATTTT.

This sequence joins TRBV27 and TRBJ2-2, with 14 bases identical to TRBD2. Per the germline V gene, CDR1 is MNHEY and CDR2 is SMNVEV (reference sequence). The CDR3 length is 17 residues. After removal of 6 bases from V and 7 bases from J, the junction contained 10 bases not matched to a gene. The CDR3 reads CASRSLEGLAGGGELFF. The CDR3 nucleotides read TGTGCCAGCAGATCATTGGAAGGACTAGCGGGAGGCGGGGAGCTGTTTTTT.

This clonotype has more than one count but fewer than ten. This rearrangement joins TRBV20-1 to TRBJ1-4; 11 bases are a match to TRBD1. Germline values: CDR1 DFQATT, CDR2 SNEGSKA (reference sequence). The V and J ends lost 3 bases and 7 bases, in that order; junction bases with no gene match: 7. CDR3 length: 15 residues. The DNA for the CDR3 is TGCAGTGCTAGCTTGGGGACAGGGGGTGTTGAAAAACTGTTTTTT. Protein sequence: CSASLGTGGVEKLFF.

This clonotype was observed a few times. The CDR3 protein is CASSVGLAGVFEQYF. The CDR3 DNA sequence: TGTGCCAGCAGCGTTGGGCTAGCGGGAGTCTTCGAGCAGTACTTC. The chain carries TRBV5-6 and TRBJ2-7; 10 positions match TRBD2. The length of the CDR3 is 15 residues. Trimming at V came to 4 bases and at J to 6 bases, leaving 10 bases not matched to a gene. The germline CDR1 and CDR2 sequences are SGHDT and YYEEEE.

This sequence joins TRBV6-2 or TRBV6-3 and TRBJ2-1; 9 nucleotides align to TRBD1. From germline, CDR1 is MNHEY and CDR2 SVGEGT. The CDR3 extends over 15 amino acids. The junction had 6 bases not matched to a gene; V was cut back by 3 bases and J by 6 bases. The CDR3 protein is CASSYRGQGFNEQFF. The CDR3 nucleotides are TGTGCCAGCAGTTATCGGGGACAGGGCTTCAATGAGCAGTTCTTC.

As concerns this clonotype: A read error may produce the germline difference seen at one junction end. V gene TRBV5-1 combines with J gene TRBJ2-7; unclear D gene. CDR3 length: 14 amino acids. Per the germline V gene, CDR1 is SGHRS and CDR2 is YFSETQ. DNA of the CDR3: TGCGCCAGCAGGGAACAAATATACCGCTACGAGCGGTACTTC. Amino acids: CASREQIYRYERYF. The variable domain in full, completed from reference TRBV5-1 and TRBJ2-7, reads KAGVTQTPRYLIKTRGQQVTLSCSPISGHRSVSWYQQTPGQGLQFLFEYFSETQRNKGNFPGRFSGRQFSNSRSEMNVSTLELGDSALYLCASREQIYRYERYFGPGTRLTVT.

This clonotype was observed a few times. The chain recombines TRBV3-1 with TRBJ2-3, with 12 bases that match TRBD2. Germline V lookup: CDR1 LGHDT, CDR2 YNNKEL (reference sequence). V lost 4 bases, J lost 5 bases, and 7 bases stayed unmatched. This CDR3 region has 16 residues. The CDR3: CASSPMTSGSGDTQYF. CDR3 bases: TGTGCCAGCAGCCCTATGACTAGCGGGAGCGGAGATACGCAGTATTTT.

This clonotype was picked up many times. The rearrangement uses TRBV20-1 and TRBJ2-1; maybe TRBD2 (6 bases). The length of the CDR3 is 13 residues. Germline V gene data show CDR1 as DFQATT and CDR2 as SNEGSKA (reference sequence). The V and J ends lost 4 bases and 4 bases respectively, with 11 bases between them. In DNA, the CDR3 is TGCAGTGCTATCCCCGGGAGTTACAATGAGCAGTTCTTC. This sequence encodes CSAIPGSYNEQFF.

The chain carries TRBV20-1 and TRBJ1-5, with 9 positions matching TRBD1. This CDR3 is built from 13 residues. Germline loops: CDR1 DFQATT, CDR2 SNEGSKA (reference sequence). The V gene end was trimmed by 5 bases and the J gene end by 6 bases; junction bases not matched to a gene: 5. The CDR3 sequence is CSAGRQGVQPQHF. CDR3 DNA: TGCAGTGCTGGAAGACAGGGGGTTCAGCCCCAGCATTTT.

This clonotype has ten or more counts. Written as DNA, the CDR3 is TGCAGTGCTAGAGATTGGCCAGGGAACTATGGCTACACCTTC. As protein: CSARDWPGNYGYTF. The chain combines TRBV20-1 with TRBJ1-2; maybe TRBD1 (5 bases). Germline CDR1 DFQATT, CDR2 SNEGSKA (reference sequence). The V and J ends lost 0 bases and 2 bases respectively, with 10 bases between them. The CDR3 is 14 amino acids.

The chain is built from TRBV2 and TRBJ2-1; D gene unclear. With the DNA end fitting TRBJ2-7 better, the J assignment may be wrong. CDR1 and CDR2 from the germline V gene are SNHLY and FYNNEI. This CDR3 comprises 15 residues. In DNA form, the CDR3 reads TGTGCCAGCAGTGACGAACTCAGCTCCTACAATGAGCAGTACTTC. Amino acid sequence: CASSDELSSYNEQYF.

The chain is built from TRBV29-1 and TRBJ1-2; 7 bases map to TRBD1. The CDR3 is 13 residues long. Germline CDR1 reads SQVTM; CDR2 reads ANQGSEA. V lost 7 bases to trimming and J lost 2 bases; unmatched junction nucleotides: 7. The CDR3 DNA follows: TGCAGCGCCCTCGGGACAGCAAACTATGGCTACACCTTC. Protein sequence: CSALGTANYGYTF.